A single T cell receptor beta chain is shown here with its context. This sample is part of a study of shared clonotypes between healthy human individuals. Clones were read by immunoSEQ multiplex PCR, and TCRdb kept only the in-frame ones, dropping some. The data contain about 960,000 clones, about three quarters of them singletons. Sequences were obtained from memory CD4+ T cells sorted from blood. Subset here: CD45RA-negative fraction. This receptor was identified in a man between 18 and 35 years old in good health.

In DNA form, the CDR3 reads TGTGCCAGCAGCCCTGGTGGGCAGGGGGCTACCTCTGGGGCCAACGTCCTGACTTTC. This gives the protein CASSPGGQGATSGANVLTF. The chain is built from TRBV5-4 and TRBJ2-6, with 8 positions matching TRBD1. Germline CDR1 reads SGHNT; CDR2 reads YYREEE (reference sequence). The CDR3 has 19 residues. With V trimmed by 4 bases and J by 0 bases, 12 bases remained unmatched.